This TCR beta chain was recorded in a study of blood T cell repertoires in COVID-19. At the level of the study: Some COVID-19 samples were acute and others convalescent; all came from the United States, Italy and Spain. The analysed material was cDNA or gDNA that came from T cells, B-cell-depleted T cells, or PBMCs.

Germline loops: CDR1 MDHEN, CDR2 SYDVKM. CDR3 length: 13 residues. V shed 6 bases, J shed 0 bases, and the junction held 0 bases outside the gene matches. In the authors' workflow: Amplification of reference gene primers was used by the study to estimate nucleated cell counts. Sequenced by immunoSEQ multiplex PCR; TCRdb stores in-frame clones only, minus some. Clone size and V and J calls were adopted from that table, with D and trimming inferred from the DNA. The sample includes over 100,000 clones, roughly 80% seen only once; the top ten take approximately 9.9%. About this clone: This sample includes further DNA sequences coding for the same CDR3.

This chain joins TRBV28 and TRBJ1-1; 8 bases match TRBD1. Sequencing was performed on peripheral blood. The sequence came from a man in his sixties with active or convalescent COVID-19. The CDR3 is CASRGQVNTEAFF. The CDR3 nucleotides read TGTGCCAGCAGGGGACAGGTGAACACTGAAGCTTTCTTT.